The 3 T cell receptor beta chains presented below share a single source sample, sequenced in a study of T cells in Graves' hyperthyroidism and ophthalmopathy. Amplified regions were TCR beta CDR3 sequences from RNA transcripts. An initial round of RT-PCR targeting the TCR CDR3 relied on the HTBI primer set. TCRdb re-called the multiplex PCR reads with MiXCR, one entry per CDR3 protein. The sample lists around 700,000 distinct CDR3 sequences; 30% to 40% were seen once. Input material: blood. All receptors come from a woman aged 40 to 55 with Graves' hyperthyroidism.

This clonotype has ten or more counts. The V call is TRBV24-1, the J call TRBJ2-5; maybe TRBD2 (6 bases). The CDR3 runs 15 residues. The germline V gene has CDR1 KGHDR and CDR2 SFDVKD. V lost 3 bases to trimming and J lost 2 bases, with 12 bases between them. For the CDR3, the DNA is TGTGCCACCAGTGATGGGGCTAGCGAACAAGAGACCCAGTACTTC. This codes for CATSDGASEQETQYF.

This clonotype was found a few times. The rearrangement links TRBV3-1 to TRBJ2-5, with D possibly TRBD1 on 8 matching bases. V dropped 0 bases and J dropped 6 bases, with 20 bases sitting between them. Looked up from germline, CDR1 is LGHDT and CDR2 is YNNKEL (reference sequence). There are 17 residues in the CDR3. CDR3 coding DNA: TGTGCCAGCAGCCAAGATCGCGACAGGGGAGGGCTGCAGACCCAGTACTTC. The encoded protein is CASSQDRDRGGLQTQYF.

V is TRBV6-2 or TRBV6-3 and J is TRBJ1-1; D call uncertain. The V gene's germline CDR1 is MNHEY and CDR2 SVGEGT. V was trimmed by 2 bases and J by 0 bases, leaving 4 bases between them. CDR3 length: 13 amino acids. CDR3 nucleotides: TGTGCCAGCAGTTACGGAATGAACACTGAAGCTTTCTTT. Translation gives CASSYGMNTEAFF.